Listed here are 30 T cell receptor beta chains from one sample, sequenced in a study of cytomegalovirus exposure and HLA in healthy donors. Primers included in the PCR were 60 Vbeta and 13 Jbeta primers. Clones were read by immunoSEQ multiplex PCR, and TCRdb kept only the in-frame ones, dropping some. The sample has 95,000 to 150,000 clones, approximately 84% seen once; the top ten hold 4%. The material sequenced was PBMCs. The receptor set was obtained from a man younger than 35 in good health and CMV-seropositive.

The chain uses TRBV6-6 and TRBJ1-2, with 9 bases aligning to TRBD1. Per germline, CDR1 MNHNY and CDR2 SVGAGI (reference sequence). The CDR3 is 15 residues long. The ends lost 4 bases at V and 5 bases at J; junction bases unmatched: 8. CDR3: CASSSGQGIRYGYTF. In nucleotides, the CDR3 is TGTGCCAGCAGTTCGGGACAGGGAATACGTTATGGCTACACCTTC.

The chain combines TRBV6-1 with TRBJ2-5; TRBD2 aligns across 7 bases. The J segment lost 4 bases and the V segment lost 6 bases, leaving 5 bases of the junction unmatched. Germline CDR1 is MNHNS and CDR2 is SASEGT. The CDR3 length is 13 residues. CDR3 in amino acids: CASRGGGGETQYF. In DNA, the CDR3 is TGTGCCAGCAGGGGTGGGGGGGGAGAGACCCAGTACTTC.

This clone was detected only once. The chain links TRBV4-3 to TRBJ2-3; 7 bases line up with TRBD2. The V and J ends lost 1 base and 5 bases, in that order; junction bases with no gene match: 12. CDR1 and CDR2 from the germline V gene are LGHNA and YSLEER. The CDR3 loop spans 17 amino acids. The CDR3 region is CASSQGAGRERGDTQYF. As DNA, the CDR3 is TGCGCCAGCAGCCAAGGGGCGGGGCGGGAGAGAGGAGATACGCAGTATTTT.

The chain joins TRBV18 to TRBJ2-7; TRBD1 aligns across 10 bases. The V segment lost 6 bases and the J segment 3 bases; nucleotides outside the gene matches: 2. CDR3 length: 13 residues. The germline V gene encodes CDR1 KGHSH and CDR2 LQKENI. This CDR3 reads CASSRTGGYEQYF. In nucleotides, the CDR3 is TGTGCCAGCTCCCGGACAGGGGGCTACGAGCAGTACTTC.

CDR3 residues: CASSLAAGGVTYEQYF. The CDR3 nucleotides read TGTGCCAGCAGCTTAGCCGCGGGAGGGGTGACCTACGAGCAGTACTTC. The rearrangement links TRBV7-2 to TRBJ2-7; 9 positions match TRBD2. This CDR3 has 16 amino acids. Germline CDR1 SGHTA, CDR2 FQGNSA. After removal of 0 bases from V and 2 bases from J, the junction contained 5 bases not matched to a gene.

Only a few counts were recorded for this clone. The chain joins TRBV6-5 to TRBJ1-1; D remains unclear. V was cut by 2 bases and J by 1 base, with 5 bases left in between. Germline V gene lookup returns CDR1 MNHEY and CDR2 SVGAGI. The CDR3 length is 13 residues. The DNA of the CDR3 is TGTGCCAGCAGTTACACCAGGAACACTGAAGCTTTCTTT. Encoded protein: CASSYTRNTEAFF.

The chain links TRBV7-8 to TRBJ2-3; 10 nucleotides align to TRBD1. CDR3 length equals 14 residues. Unmatched junction bases numbered 9, after V lost 5 bases and J lost 10 bases. The germline V gene has CDR1 SGHVS and CDR2 FQNEAQ. CDR3 in amino acids: CASSRTGTGVAQYF. CDR3 in DNA: TGTGCCAGCAGCAGAACGGGGACAGGGGTTGCGCAGTATTTT.

This chain links TRBV6-6 with TRBJ1-2, with unresolved D. CDR3 length equals 11 residues. Trimming removed 5 bases at V and 4 bases at J, with 5 bases between. The germline gives CDR1 MNHNY, CDR2 SVGAGI (reference sequence). The CDR3 spells CASSRSYGYTF. In nucleotides, the CDR3 is TGTGCCAGCAGTCGCAGCTATGGCTACACCTTC.

This chain connects TRBV2 to TRBJ1-2, with D possibly matching TRBD1 (6 bases). Trimming took off 6 bases at V and 5 bases at J, with 19 bases between the two ends. This CDR3 contains 15 residues. Germline CDR1 is SNHLY and CDR2 is FYNNEI. The CDR3 loop reads CASRIGQGQLYGYTF. In DNA, the CDR3 is TGTGCCAGCAGGATAGGACAAGGACAGCTGTATGGCTACACCTTC. The entire variable domain, with the rest obtained from reference TRBV2 and TRBJ1-2, is as follows: EPEVTQTPSHQVTQMGQEVILRCVPISNHLYFYWYRQILGQKVEFLVSFYNNEISEKSEIFDDQFSVERPDGSNFTLKIRSTKLEDSAMYFCASRIGQGQLYGYTFGSGTRLTVV.

The chain is built from TRBV18 and TRBJ2-5; D gene unclear. Trimming took 4 bases from V and 3 from J, leaving 12 bases between them. Germline V gene lookup returns CDR1 KGHSH and CDR2 LQKENI. CDR3 length equals 14 residues. The CDR3 here is CASSRALIEETQYF. The CDR3 bases are TGTGCCAGCTCACGGGCCCTGATTGAAGAGACCCAGTACTTC.

This chain uses TRBV5-1 with TRBJ2-3; D possibly corresponds to TRBD2 (6 bases). This CDR3 region has 12 residues. V was clipped by 5 bases and J by 3 bases, with 7 bases between them. Germline V gene lookup returns CDR1 SGHRS and CDR2 YFSETQ. The CDR3 protein is CASRRGTDTQYF. Here the CDR3 DNA reads TGCGCCAGCAGACGGGGGACAGATACGCAGTATTTT. Full variable domain (remainder filled in from reference TRBV5-1 and TRBJ2-3): KAGVTQTPRYLIKTRGQQVTLSCSPISGHRSVSWYQQTPGQGLQFLFEYFSETQRNKGNFPGRFSGRQFSNSRSEMNVSTLELGDSALYLCASRRGTDTQYFGPGTRLTVL.

The chain joins TRBV11-2 to TRBJ2-3; no definite D call. V was cut by 3 bases and J by 3 bases, with 4 bases left in between. This CDR3 is built from 12 residues. Germline V gives CDR1 SGHAT, CDR2 FQNNGV. CDR3 loop: CASSFGTDTQYF. CDR3 sequence (DNA): TGTGCCAGCAGCTTCGGTACAGATACGCAGTATTTT.

The chain links TRBV27 to TRBJ2-3; 10 nucleotides match TRBD1. The junction had 4 bases not matched to a gene; V was cut back by 3 bases and J by 4 bases. The CDR3 contains 15 residues. Germline V CDR1 and CDR2: MNHEY, SMNVEV (reference sequence). The CDR3 DNA reads as TGTGCCAGCAGTTTTCTAGGACAGGGGGCAGATACGCAGTATTTT. Amino acids: CASSFLGQGADTQYF.

V and J are TRBV9 and TRBJ1-2; TRBD1 matches 12 bases. The CDR3 extends over 16 amino acids. Germline CDR1 SGDLS, CDR2 YYNGEE. V dropped 3 bases and J dropped 3; count of bases not matched to a gene: 6. The CDR3 spells CASSAGGTGGDYGYTF. The CDR3 region has the DNA TGTGCCAGCAGCGCAGGGGGGACAGGGGGCGACTATGGCTACACCTTC.

The rearrangement uses TRBV15 and TRBJ2-7; 11 bases are shared with TRBD2. Germline CDR1 and CDR2: LNHNV and YYDKDF (reference sequence). Trimming cost V 6 bases and J 6 bases; bases outside gene matches: 10. The CDR3 runs 15 residues. In DNA form, the CDR3 reads TGTGCCACCAGTCTCTTAGCGGGAGGGATCGCCGAGCAGTACTTC. This gives the protein CATSLLAGGIAEQYF.

This chain uses TRBV7-2 with TRBJ1-1; TRBD1 matches at 11 bases. The CDR3 is 15 residues long. The trim removed 1 base at V and 6 bases at J, leaving 4 bases unmatched. Germline CDR1 SGHTA, CDR2 FQGNSA. The CDR3 bases are TGTGCCAGCAGCTTAGGAGGACAGGGGGCCCCTGAAGCTTTCTTT. This codes for CASSLGGQGAPEAFF.

This chain links TRBV9 with TRBJ2-1, with 9 bases matching TRBD2. The CDR3 is 14 amino acids. V dropped 0 bases and J dropped 6; count of bases not matched to a gene: 1. Germline CDR1 is SGDLS and CDR2 is YYNGEE. CDR3 protein: CASSVVAGVNEQFF. As DNA, the CDR3 is TGTGCCAGCAGCGTAGTAGCGGGGGTCAATGAGCAGTTCTTC.

This sequence joins TRBV6-6 and TRBJ2-5, with D possibly TRBD1 on 5 matching bases. CDR1 and CDR2 from the germline V gene are MNHNY and SVGAGI (reference sequence). The CDR3 length is 14 residues. Trimming pared 0 bases from V and 4 bases from J, leaving 9 bases between. CDR3 sequence (DNA): TGTGCCAGCAGTTACTCCCAGGGTTCAGAGACCCAGTACTTC. Its translation is CASSYSQGSETQYF.

This clone was seen a single time. The V call is TRBV14, the J call TRBJ2-1, with D perhaps matching TRBD1 (6 bases). The CDR3 contains 16 residues. Per germline, CDR1 SGHDN and CDR2 FVKESK. Trimming removed 5 bases at V and 6 bases at J, with 20 bases between. CDR3: CASSGRDTPVVNEQFF. CDR3 DNA: TGTGCCAGCAGCGGCCGGGACACCCCTGTCGTCAATGAGCAGTTCTTC. Combining the CDR3 with reference TRBV14 and TRBJ2-1 gives the whole variable domain EAGVTQFPSHSVIEKGQTVTLRCDPISGHDNLYWYRRVMGKEIKFLLHFVKESKQDESGMPNNRFLAERTGGTYSTLKVQPAELEDSGVYFCASSGRDTPVVNEQFFGPGTRLTVL.

V and J are TRBV10-3 and TRBJ1-2; 7 bases map to TRBD1. Germline CDR1 and CDR2: ENHRY and SYGVKD. The V and J ends lost 3 bases and 4 bases, in that order; junction bases with no gene match: 5. The CDR3 is 14 residues long. CDR3 bases: TGTGCCATCAGTGATAAGACAGGGAGCTATGGCTACACCTTC. Its protein is CAISDKTGSYGYTF.

This chain joins TRBV6-6 and TRBJ2-5, with a tentative D call TRBD1 (6 bases). The J call could be wrong; TRBJ2-7 is a better fit for the DNA end. In germline, CDR1 is MNHNY, CDR2 SVGAGI (reference sequence). The CDR3 extends over 14 amino acids. Here the CDR3 reads CASSPGQRSYEQYF. In nucleotides, the CDR3 is TGTGCCAGCAGTCCCGGACAGCGCTCCTACGAGCAGTACTTC.

The J gene is TRBJ2-1, the V gene TRBV6-1, with 14 bases fitting TRBD2. There are 18 residues in the CDR3. J was trimmed by 8 bases and V by 4 bases; bases with no gene match: 13. The V gene's germline CDR1 is MNHNS and CDR2 SASEGT. DNA for the CDR3: TGTGCCAGCAGTGTAGGACCGGGACTAGCGGGAGAATCGGATGAGCAGTTCTTC. Residues: CASSVGPGLAGESDEQFF.

V usage is TRBV9 and J usage is TRBJ1-1; no clear D. The germline V gene has CDR1 SGDLS and CDR2 YYNGEE. Between the trimmed V and J ends, which lost 0 bases and 1 base, there was a span of 10 bases. The CDR3 is made up of 15 amino acids. Here the CDR3 reads CASSVAVSANTEAFF. The DNA of the CDR3 is TGTGCCAGCAGCGTAGCAGTGTCTGCGAACACTGAAGCTTTCTTT.

The CDR3 loop reads CASKRDRGGGETQYF. The CDR3, as DNA: TGTGCCAGCAAACGGGACAGGGGCGGAGGGGAGACCCAGTACTTC. V is TRBV2 and J is TRBJ2-5, with 10 bases lining up with TRBD1. This CDR3 is 15 amino acids long. Per the germline V gene, CDR1 is SNHLY and CDR2 is FYNNEI. Unmatched junction bases numbered 10, after V lost 7 bases and J lost 5 bases.

This sequence joins TRBV19 and TRBJ2-5, with 9 positions matching TRBD2. Germline values: CDR1 LNHDA, CDR2 SQIVND (reference sequence). Germline trimming cut 5 bases from V and 2 bases from J; bases unmatched to any gene: 3. The CDR3 loop spans 14 amino acids. Here the CDR3 reads CASSLGLAQETQYF. The CDR3 coding sequence is TGTGCCAGTAGTCTTGGACTAGCGCAAGAGACCCAGTACTTC.

The rearrangement uses TRBV5-1 and TRBJ2-3, with D tentatively TRBD1 (5 bases). V lost 2 bases to trimming and J lost 2 bases, with 9 bases between them. The germline V gene encodes CDR1 SGHRS and CDR2 YFSETQ. This CDR3 comprises 14 residues. CDR3 nucleotides: TGCGCCAGCAGCTTTGACAGCACCACAGATACGCAGTATTTT. It is translated as CASSFDSTTDTQYF.

This chain connects TRBV29-1 to TRBJ1-4, with D perhaps matching TRBD1 (5 bases). With 6 bases removed from V and 8 bases from J, the gap between germline ends came to 16 bases. CDR1 and CDR2 (germline): SQVTM, ANQGSEA. This CDR3 has 13 residues. The CDR3 protein is CSVQYGGAEKLFF. DNA of the CDR3: TGCAGCGTCCAATACGGTGGGGCAGAAAAACTGTTTTTT.

This rearrangement joins TRBV27 to TRBJ2-5; D is possibly TRBD1 (5 bases). The germline gives CDR1 MNHEY, CDR2 SMNVEV (reference sequence). The CDR3 length is 13 residues. Trimming removed 7 bases at V and 2 bases at J, with 11 bases between. CDR3 coding DNA: TGTGCCAGCAAAAGGGGTTCGCAAGAGACCCAGTACTTC. Amino acid sequence: CASKRGSQETQYF.

The rearrangement links TRBV9 to TRBJ2-1; perhaps TRBD2 as D (5 bases). The V end was cut by 4 bases, the J end by 6 bases, with 14 bases between. Looked up from germline, CDR1 is SGDLS and CDR2 is YYNGEE. There are 14 residues in the CDR3. Here the CDR3 DNA reads TGTGCCAGCAGCTTTCGGACCGGAGGCAATGAGCAGTTCTTC. Protein product: CASSFRTGGNEQFF. The full variable domain, completed using reference TRBV9 and TRBJ2-1, is DSGVTQTPKHLITATGQRVTLRCSPRSGDLSVYWYQQSLDQGLQFLIQYYNGEERAKGNILERFSAQQFPDLHSELNLSSLELGDSALYFCASSFRTGGNEQFFGPGTRLTVL.

The V call is TRBV19, the J call TRBJ1-1; perhaps TRBD1 as D (6 bases). Trimming left V 5 bases short and J 1 base short, with 8 bases between. The CDR3 consists of 13 residues. Germline assignment: CDR1 LNHDA and CDR2 SQIVND (reference sequence). CDR3 protein: CASSDRTNTEAFF. The CDR3 region has the DNA TGTGCCAGTAGTGACAGGACGAACACTGAAGCTTTCTTT.